Below are 29 T cell receptor beta chains sequenced from a single sample in a study of blood T cell repertoires in COVID-19. The table came from immunoSEQ multiplex PCR; TCRdb's copy has only in-frame clones and leaves some out. Of some 190,000 clones listed, about 88% are singletons. The sequencing input was peripheral blood. The source of these receptors is a man aged 18 to 29 with active or convalescent COVID-19.

V is TRBV5-1 and J is TRBJ1-1, with D unresolved. V was shortened by 0 bases and J by 5 bases, with 8 bases between the two germline ends. The CDR3 sequence is 13 residues long. Looked up from germline, CDR1 is SGHRS and CDR2 is YFSETQ. CDR3 in DNA: TGCGCCAGCAGCTTGGTATATGCGACTGAAGCTTTCTTT. It is translated as CASSLVYATEAFF.

The V gene is TRBV19, the J gene TRBJ2-7, with a weak D call TRBD2 (6 bases). The CDR3 totals 15 residues. Trimming pared 0 bases from V and 3 bases from J, leaving 12 bases between. CDR1 and CDR2 (germline): LNHDA, SQIVND (reference sequence). CDR3 sequence (DNA): TGTGCCAGTAGTATAGAAACGGGGGAGCTCTACGAGCAGTACTTC. Amino acids: CASSIETGELYEQYF.

This chain links TRBV7-9 with TRBJ1-1; perhaps TRBD1 as D (6 bases). Germline loops: CDR1 SEHNR, CDR2 FQNEAQ (reference sequence). This CDR3 region has 15 residues. With 3 bases removed from V and 0 bases from J, the gap between germline ends came to 11 bases. The CDR3: CASSFLRQVNTEAFF. CDR3 nucleotide sequence: TGTGCCAGCAGCTTCCTAAGACAGGTGAACACTGAAGCTTTCTTT.

The J gene is TRBJ2-3, the V gene TRBV6-5; no clear D. Germline values: CDR1 MNHEY, CDR2 SVGAGI. This CDR3 is 13 amino acids long. Deletions cut 4 bases from V and 2 bases from J, with 7 bases between. The DNA for the CDR3 is TGTGCCAGCAGTTCCCAAAACACAGATACGCAGTATTTT. As protein: CASSSQNTDTQYF.

This chain joins TRBV27 and TRBJ1-5, with 11 bases identical to TRBD1. The germline V gene encodes CDR1 MNHEY and CDR2 SMNVEV (reference sequence). V shed 4 bases, J shed 4 bases, and the junction held 12 bases outside the gene matches. The length of the CDR3 is 18 residues. The CDR3 region has the DNA TGTGCCAGCAGTTCCCCAGGGACAGGGGGTAATATTAATCAGCCCCAGCATTTT. As protein: CASSSPGTGGNINQPQHF.

The chain recombines TRBV19 with TRBJ1-1, with a weak D call TRBD1 (6 bases). This CDR3 is built from 17 residues. V dropped 6 bases and J dropped 0 bases, with 20 bases sitting between them. Germline V gene sequence: CDR1 LNHDA, CDR2 SQIVND (reference sequence). CDR3 coding DNA: TGTGCCAGTAGGGAAACACGGACAGCGCTATTGAACACTGAAGCTTTCTTT. This gives the protein CASRETRTALLNTEAFF.

V gene TRBV2 combines with J gene TRBJ2-1; D may be TRBD1 (6 bases). With 4 bases removed from V and 0 bases from J, the gap between germline ends came to 10 bases. The CDR3 covers 15 residues. The V gene's germline CDR1 is SNHLY and CDR2 FYNNEI. The CDR3 sequence: CASSVTGSSYNEQFF. The CDR3 DNA reads TGTGCCAGCAGTGTCACAGGGAGCTCCTACAATGAGCAGTTCTTC.

The chain has TRBV5-4 and TRBJ1-5; D remains unclear. The CDR3 is made up of 13 amino acids. V lost 0 bases and J lost 5, with 6 bases in between. Germline V gene data show CDR1 as SGHNT and CDR2 as YYREEE (reference sequence). The CDR3 DNA is TGTGCCAGCAGCTTGGACGGTGATCAGCCCCAGCATTTT. Translated, it gives CASSLDGDQPQHF.

The genes are TRBV10-3 and TRBJ1-4; D gene unclear. The CDR3 runs 13 residues. V was cut by 3 bases and J by 2 bases, with 4 bases left in between. Germline lookup yields CDR1 ENHRY and CDR2 SYGVKD. This CDR3 is CAISESTNEKLFF. In nucleotides, the CDR3 is TGTGCCATCAGTGAATCTACTAATGAAAAACTGTTTTTT.

The J gene is TRBJ1-2, the V gene TRBV18; maybe TRBD1 (5 bases). Trimming stripped 2 bases from V and 4 bases from J, with 20 bases between. The V gene's germline CDR1 is KGHSH and CDR2 LQKENI. This CDR3 spans 17 amino acids. CDR3 coding DNA: TGTGCCAGCTCACCATCCCGGGACGGGGGTTATGTCTATGGCTACACCTTC. Translation gives CASSPSRDGGYVYGYTF.

The rearrangement joins TRBV5-6 to TRBJ1-2; D perhaps matches TRBD1 (6 bases). V lost 2 bases and J lost 7, with 21 bases in between. The V gene's germline CDR1 is SGHDT and CDR2 YYEEEE. CDR3 length: 16 residues. CDR3 nucleotides: TGTGCCAGCAGCTTAAATGAAGGGGGAGGGATTGGTGGCTACACCTTC. Protein: CASSLNEGGGIGGYTF.

V gene TRBV5-4 combines with J gene TRBJ2-3; 10 nucleotides align to TRBD2. The germline V gene encodes CDR1 SGHNT and CDR2 YYREEE (reference sequence). V gave up 8 bases and J gave up 2 bases; unmatched junction bases: 8. The CDR3 runs 15 residues. The CDR3 region has the DNA TGTGCCAGTGCAGCGGGAGGGCCTTACACAGATACGCAGTATTTT. Protein product: CASAAGGPYTDTQYF.

This clone occurred a few times. The chain carries TRBV6-5 and TRBJ1-1; 7 bases fit TRBD1. The CDR3 covers 14 residues. The J segment lost 1 base and the V segment lost 10 bases, leaving 9 bases of the junction unmatched. Germline lookup yields CDR1 MNHEY and CDR2 SVGAGI. CDR3 coding DNA: TGTGCCACTCATTTCACAGGGGAGAACACTGAAGCTTTCTTT. Encoded protein: CATHFTGENTEAFF.

The genes are TRBV6-6 and TRBJ1-5; 7 bases fit TRBD1. The germline gives CDR1 MNHNY, CDR2 SVGAGI (reference sequence). The trim removed 6 bases at V and 5 bases at J, leaving 25 bases unmatched. This CDR3 has 20 amino acids. The CDR3 here is CASSRLSQGVLQGVDQPQHF. CDR3 in DNA: TGTGCCAGCAGCCGCCTGAGTCAGGGGGTATTGCAGGGCGTTGATCAGCCCCAGCATTTT.

The chain combines TRBV3-1 (or the pseudogene TRBV3-2) with TRBJ1-3, with TRBD1 as a possible D gene (6 bases). The V end lost 3 bases, the J end lost 0 bases, and 12 bases lay between the germline ends. The CDR3 has 16 residues. Per the germline V gene, CDR1 is LGHDT and CDR2 is YNNKEL (reference sequence). In nucleotides, the CDR3 is TGTGCCAGCAGCCACCCGGGGACACGCTCTGGAAACACCATATATTTT. Translation: CASSHPGTRSGNTIYF.

The genes are TRBV14 and TRBJ1-1; no reliable D call. Germline assignment: CDR1 SGHDN and CDR2 FVKESK. The CDR3 consists of 11 residues. V gave up 0 bases and J gave up 11 bases, with 7 bases separating them. CDR3 loop: CASSQDREAFF. In nucleotides, the CDR3 is TGTGCCAGCAGCCAAGATCGGGAGGCTTTCTTT. The whole variable domain, remainder taken from reference TRBV14 and TRBJ1-1, is EAGVTQFPSHSVIEKGQTVTLRCDPISGHDNLYWYRRVMGKEIKFLLHFVKESKQDESGMPNNRFLAERTGGTYSTLKVQPAELEDSGVYFCASSQDREAFFGQGTRLTVV.

This rearrangement joins TRBV7-9 to TRBJ1-1; TRBD1 matches at 7 bases. The CDR3 extends over 14 amino acids. Germline CDR1 SEHNR, CDR2 FQNEAQ (reference sequence). J gave up 1 base and V 7 bases, and 6 bases lay outside the gene matches. Written as DNA, the CDR3 is TGTGCCAGCACCCTCACAGGGGAGAACACTGAAGCTTTCTTT. It yields the protein CASTLTGENTEAFF.

This chain joins TRBV4-3 and TRBJ2-5; 7 nucleotides line up with TRBD2. Germline loops: CDR1 LGHNA, CDR2 YSLEER. Trimming at V came to 0 bases and at J to 3 bases, leaving 7 bases not matched to a gene. The CDR3 runs 16 residues. CDR3: CASSQDISGGEETQYF. CDR3 nucleotide sequence: TGCGCCAGCAGCCAAGACATATCTGGGGGGGAAGAGACCCAGTACTTC.

V gene TRBV5-8 combines with J gene TRBJ1-5, with D uncertain. V lost 3 bases and J 0 bases, leaving 7 bases between the germline ends. Germline CDR1 is SGHTS and CDR2 is YDEGEE. This CDR3 contains 14 residues. CDR3: CASSSENSNQPQHF. The CDR3, as DNA: TGTGCCAGCAGCTCGGAGAATAGCAATCAGCCCCAGCATTTT.

The V call is TRBV19, the J call TRBJ2-5; 11 bases agree with TRBD2. With 0 bases clipped from V and 1 base from J, the junction kept 10 bases outside the gene matches. Germline-derived CDR1 and CDR2 are LNHDA and SQIVND (reference sequence). The CDR3 spans 19 residues. The CDR3 reads CASSIDGSGRAGGQETQYF. CDR3 nucleotides: TGTGCCAGTAGTATAGATGGTAGCGGGAGGGCGGGGGGCCAAGAGACCCAGTACTTC.

The chain is built from TRBV7-2 and TRBJ2-1, with a tentative D call TRBD2 (5 bases). Germline CDR1 SGHTA, CDR2 FQGNSA. The germline V and J ends were trimmed by 2 bases and 8 bases, with 16 bases remaining between them. CDR3 length equals 15 residues. CDR3 sequence (DNA): TGTGCCAGCAGCTTAATAGGCCGGGGTGGGGATGAGCAGTTCTTC. The encoded protein is CASSLIGRGGDEQFF.

In DNA form, the CDR3 reads TGCGCCAGCAGCTTGACGCCTAGCGGGGTGCAAGAGACCCAGTACTTC. It codes for CASSLTPSGVQETQYF. The V gene is TRBV5-1, the J gene TRBJ2-5, with 9 bases aligning to TRBD2. This CDR3 comprises 16 residues. Germline CDR1 reads SGHRS; CDR2 reads YFSETQ. V lost 1 base to trimming and J lost 2 bases; unmatched junction nucleotides: 6.

This clone appeared a single time. The chain links TRBV2 to TRBJ2-5, with a weak D call TRBD1 (5 bases). V was cut by 6 bases and J by 2 bases, with 7 bases left in between. Germline V CDR1 and CDR2: SNHLY, FYNNEI. The CDR3 contains 12 residues. CDR3 protein: CASSRVQETQYF. CDR3 coding DNA: TGTGCCAGCAGCAGGGTACAAGAGACCCAGTACTTC.

This chain joins TRBV29-1 and TRBJ1-5; 8 bases line up with TRBD1. Germline-derived CDR1 and CDR2 are SQVTM and ANQGSEA. The CDR3 has 13 residues. V gave up 6 bases and J gave up 2 bases; unmatched junction bases: 3. CDR3 coding DNA: TGCAGCGTGGCGACAGGGGGCAATCAGCCCCAGCATTTT. Translated: CSVATGGNQPQHF.

The chain recombines TRBV18 with TRBJ1-4, with D perhaps matching TRBD1 (6 bases). The length of the CDR3 is 15 residues. Trimming removed 1 base at V and 8 bases at J, with 14 bases between. CDR1 KGHSH and CDR2 LQKENI come from the germline V gene. CDR3 in DNA: TGTGCCAGCTCACCACGGGTTGGGGGCAACGAAAAACTGTTTTTT. It is translated as CASSPRVGGNEKLFF.

This clone was picked up one time. The rearrangement links TRBV12-5 to TRBJ2-1, with TRBD2 identical over 11 bases. The CDR3 consists of 15 residues. V was clipped by 2 bases and J by 6 bases; unmatched bases: 3. Germline V gene data show CDR1 as LGHNT and CDR2 as FRNRAP. DNA of the CDR3: TGTGCTAGTGGTTTGTTAGCGGGGGGGCGCAATGAGCAGTTCTTC. Protein: CASGLLAGGRNEQFF.

This clone was observed a few times. The V gene is TRBV4-1, the J gene TRBJ1-3; 7 nucleotides agree with TRBD1. CDR1 and CDR2 (germline): MGHRA, YSYEKL. The CDR3 is made up of 14 amino acids. The V and J ends lost 2 bases and 6 bases, in that order; junction bases with no gene match: 4. CDR3 sequence reads: CASSQPGQKNTIYF. The CDR3 DNA follows: TGCGCCAGCAGCCAACCGGGACAGAAAAACACCATATATTTT.

This clone occurred a few times. V and J are TRBV27 and TRBJ2-6; D may be TRBD2 (5 bases). The CDR3 runs 15 residues. Germline V gives CDR1 MNHEY, CDR2 SMNVEV (reference sequence). V lost 2 bases and J 8 bases, leaving 13 bases between the germline ends. CDR3 bases: TGTGCCAGCAGTTTAAGTTGGACTTGGTCCAACGTCCTGACTTTC. Translated, it gives CASSLSWTWSNVLTF.

In this sample, this clone turned up once. The J gene is TRBJ2-7, the V gene TRBV19; D might be TRBD2 (5 bases). The V gene lost 1 base and the J gene lost 6 bases, with 16 bases spanning the gap. The CDR3 consists of 15 residues. The germline V gene has CDR1 LNHDA and CDR2 SQIVND (reference sequence). DNA of the CDR3: TGTGCCAGTAGTATAGTTCCGGGGAAGGAATTCGAGCAGTACTTC. This sequence encodes CASSIVPGKEFEQYF.